This T cell receptor beta chain comes out of a study of blood T cell repertoires in COVID-19. Study overall: Specimens from acute and convalescent COVID-19 originated in the United States, Italy and Spain.

Original processing notes: How many nucleated cells were present was estimated from reference gene primer amplification. The repertoire was sequenced with immunoSEQ multiplex PCR; TCRdb's copy has only in-frame clones and lacks some. That table is the source of V, J and clone size, and D and trimming were worked out from the DNA. The sample shows over 300,000 clones, approximately 88% of them seen only once. The CDR3 runs 14 residues. CDR1 ENHRY and CDR2 SYGVKD come from the germline V gene. V trimming: 5 bases; J trimming: 8 bases; junction bases outside the gene matches: 8. The sample consisted of peripheral blood. The source of this sequence is a man aged 35-49 years with acute or convalescent COVID-19. The V call is TRBV10-3, the J call TRBJ2-4, with 8 bases that match TRBD1. CDR3 protein: CAISNSQGADIQYF. CDR3 sequence (DNA): TGTGCCATCAGTAACTCCCAGGGGGCGGACATTCAGTACTTC.